The next 19 T cell receptor beta chains were all read from a single sample in a study of shared clonotypes between healthy human individuals. Measured with immunoSEQ multiplex PCR; TCRdb has only the in-frame clones, and not every one. In the table there are hundreds of thousands of clones, 90% to 96% of which are singletons. Sequenced material: naive CD4+ T cells sorted from blood. Described subset: CD45RA+ positively selected. Source of these receptors: a woman aged 25 to 39 in good health.

The chain couples TRBV11-2 to TRBJ2-1; 8 nucleotides agree with TRBD2. CDR1 SGHAT and CDR2 FQNNGV come from the germline V gene. The junction had 9 bases not matched to a gene; V was cut back by 4 bases and J by 7 bases. The CDR3 totals 15 residues. Here the CDR3 reads CASSSRTSPINEQFF. In nucleotides, the CDR3 is TGTGCCAGCAGCTCGAGGACTAGCCCCATTAATGAGCAGTTCTTC.

CDR3 in DNA: TGTGCCAGTAGTATAGAAGGGAAAGGGGGCCTAGCAGATACGCAGTATTTT. This translates into CASSIEGKGGLADTQYF. The V and J genes are TRBV19 and TRBJ2-3; 7 bases are a match to TRBD1. CDR3 size: 17 residues. CDR1 and CDR2 from the germline V gene are LNHDA and SQIVND (reference sequence). V shed 0 bases, J shed 4 bases, and the junction held 10 bases outside the gene matches.

The chain links TRBV11-3 to TRBJ2-5; TRBD1 matches at 8 bases. The assigned J gene may be wrong: the sequence end matches TRBJ2-7 better. The CDR3 has 16 residues. Germline CDR1 is SGHNT and CDR2 is YENEEA. The CDR3 nucleotides read TGTGCCAGCAGCCCGGGGACCGGGACAGGTCGCGACGAGCAGTACTTC. Its translation: CASSPGTGTGRDEQYF.

The count of this clone is one. This chain connects TRBV5-1 to TRBJ1-4; 9 nucleotides align to TRBD1. CDR3 length: 15 amino acids. Germline lookup yields CDR1 SGHRS and CDR2 YFSETQ. With V trimmed by 0 bases and J by 7 bases, 4 bases remained unmatched. The CDR3 loop reads CASSLVGQGSEKLFF. In DNA form, the CDR3 reads TGCGCCAGCAGCTTGGTGGGACAGGGATCTGAAAAACTGTTTTTT.

V and J are TRBV5-1 and TRBJ2-5, with D tentatively TRBD2 (6 bases). From germline, CDR1 is SGHRS and CDR2 YFSETQ. The CDR3 is 15 residues long. Trimming cost V 4 bases and J 0 bases, with 13 bases left between them. As DNA, the CDR3 is TGCGCCAGCAGCATGGCTACGGGGGACCAAGAGACCCAGTACTTC. Its translation: CASSMATGDQETQYF.

This CDR3 reads CASSSPGLTSYEQYF. As DNA, the CDR3 is TGTGCCAGCAGCTCCCCGGGACTAACCTCCTACGAGCAGTACTTC. The chain links TRBV5-4 to TRBJ2-7; TRBD2 agrees at 7 bases. The V gene's germline CDR1 is SGHNT and CDR2 YYREEE (reference sequence). The CDR3 loop spans 15 amino acids. The V gene end was trimmed by 3 bases and the J gene end by 0 bases; junction bases not matched to a gene: 6.

On this clone: Other DNA sequences in this sample translate to the same CDR3. For the CDR3, the DNA is TGTGCCAGTAGTCCTGACCGCGGCTCCTACAATGAGCAGTTCTTC. Encoded protein: CASSPDRGSYNEQFF. V is TRBV19 and J is TRBJ2-1, with D unclear. Looked up from germline, CDR1 is LNHDA and CDR2 is SQIVND (reference sequence). CDR3 length equals 15 residues. Deletions cut 5 bases from V and 0 bases from J, with 11 bases between.

This chain links TRBV12-5 with TRBJ2-2, with a weak D call TRBD1 (5 bases). The CDR3 spans 13 residues. The V and J ends lost 5 bases and 13 bases respectively, with 17 bases between them. CDR1 and CDR2 from the germline V gene are LGHNT and FRNRAP. CDR3: CASGLTPRDRLFF. The CDR3 coding sequence is TGTGCTAGTGGTCTTACCCCCAGGGATCGGCTGTTTTTT.

This chain links TRBV5-1 with TRBJ2-7; weak D call: TRBD1 (6 bases). CDR1 is SGHRS, CDR2 YFSETQ, per germline. The CDR3 covers 15 residues. V shed 3 bases and J shed 0 bases, with 13 bases lying between them. CDR3 nucleotides: TGCGCCAGCAGCTCGGACAGTTCCCTCTCCTACGAGCAGTACTTC. Protein: CASSSDSSLSYEQYF.

Concerning this clone: This is likely a read error, given that the CDR3 carries no conserved phenylalanine or tryptophan at its end. V is TRBV5-1 and J is TRBJ2-3; TRBD2 agrees at 7 bases. The V segment lost 3 bases and the J segment 0 bases; nucleotides outside the gene matches: 7. The CDR3 covers 16 residues. The germline gives CDR1 SGHRS, CDR2 YFSETQ. The CDR3 DNA follows: TGCGCCAGCAGCTCCTTAGCGGGTGGGAGCACAGATACGCAGTATCTT. Translation gives CASSSLAGGSTDTQYL.

The rearrangement uses TRBV4-1 and TRBJ2-1, with 8 bases aligning to TRBD1. V gave up 7 bases and J gave up 0 bases; unmatched junction bases: 8. The CDR3 is made up of 16 amino acids. Germline V gene data show CDR1 as MGHRA and CDR2 as YSYEKL. CDR3 residues: CASTLGDRSSYNEQFF. The CDR3 DNA follows: TGCGCCAGCACCCTGGGGGACAGGAGCTCCTACAATGAGCAGTTCTTC.

The chain couples TRBV10-3 to TRBJ1-2; D unresolved. CDR1 is ENHRY, CDR2 SYGVKD, per germline. The ends were cut back, 3 bases at V and 6 bases at J, with 11 bases in the middle. This CDR3 is 13 amino acids long. Here the CDR3 reads CAISDRESDGYTF. Written as DNA, the CDR3 is TGTGCCATCAGTGATAGGGAGAGTGATGGCTACACCTTC.

This clone was detected once. V gene TRBV4-2 combines with J gene TRBJ2-7, with TRBD2 matching over 9 bases. The CDR3 is made up of 15 amino acids. Germline values: CDR1 LGHNA, CDR2 YNFKEQ. Trimming removed 1 base from V and 1 base from J; junction bases left unmatched: 2. CDR3 sequence (DNA): TGTGCCAGCAGCCAAGGTAGCGGGAGTTCCTACGAGCAGTACTTC. Translating gives CASSQGSGSSYEQYF.

The rearrangement uses TRBV18 and TRBJ2-3, with 11 bases fitting TRBD2. Looked up from germline, CDR1 is KGHSH and CDR2 is LQKENI. V was pared by 6 bases and J by 6 bases, with 20 bases of the junction left unmatched. The CDR3 loop spans 19 amino acids. In DNA, the CDR3 is TGTGCCAGCTCTCGGTCAATAGCGGGAGGGCCCTCTATAAGCGATACGCAGTATTTT. Amino acid sequence: CASSRSIAGGPSISDTQYF.

The V call is TRBV2, the J call TRBJ2-1, with TRBD2 identical over 9 bases. With V trimmed by 6 bases and J by 5 bases, 8 bases remained unmatched. Looked up from germline, CDR1 is SNHLY and CDR2 is FYNNEI. This CDR3 has 15 residues. The CDR3 DNA follows: TGTGCCAGCAGCCGTATGCTAGCGGGACACAATGAGCAGTTCTTC. The encoded protein is CASSRMLAGHNEQFF.

The chain is built from TRBV28 and TRBJ2-7, with D uncertain. Trimming removed 3 bases at V and 0 bases at J, with 9 bases between. CDR1 and CDR2 from the germline V gene are MDHEN and SYDVKM. The CDR3 loop spans 14 amino acids. The CDR3 is CASSLFDSSYEQYF. The CDR3 nucleotides are TGTGCCAGCAGTTTGTTTGACTCCTCCTACGAGCAGTACTTC.

The chain carries TRBV5-1 and TRBJ2-1; D might be TRBD2 (5 bases). CDR1 and CDR2 (germline): SGHRS, YFSETQ. CDR3 length: 14 amino acids. The V and J ends lost 5 bases and 2 bases respectively, with 11 bases between them. The CDR3 sequence is CASSVRETYNEQFF. The DNA for the CDR3 is TGCGCCAGCAGTGTCCGGGAAACCTACAATGAGCAGTTCTTC.

The rearrangement joins TRBV11-2 to TRBJ2-5; weak D call: TRBD1 (5 bases). Germline V gives CDR1 SGHAT, CDR2 FQNNGV. Trimming took off 1 base at V and 3 bases at J, with 12 bases between the two ends. The CDR3 is 15 residues long. CDR3 sequence (DNA): TGTGCCAGCAGCTTAGCTTACCCAGGGAAAGAGACCCAGTACTTC. It translates to CASSLAYPGKETQYF.

The CDR3 nucleotides are TGTGCCAGCAGCCTCCTAGCGGGAGGGCCTACAGAGACCCAGTACTTC. Residues: CASSLLAGGPTETQYF. The chain couples TRBV5-4 to TRBJ2-5; 12 bases fit TRBD2. CDR3 length: 16 residues. Germline assignment: CDR1 SGHNT and CDR2 YYREEE (reference sequence). J lost 4 bases, V lost 4 bases, and 8 bases had no gene match.